One and the same sample provided the 3 T cell receptor beta chains below, sequenced in a study of cytomegalovirus exposure and HLA in healthy donors. PCR involved 60 Vbeta and 13 Jbeta primers. Assay used: immunoSEQ multiplex PCR; TCRdb lists only in-frame clones, some missing. The sample consists of roughly 110,000 clones, 77% of them appearing once. Sequencing was carried out using PBMCs. These receptor sequences come from a man aged 40-49 years in good health and CMV-seropositive.

The chain has TRBV5-1 and TRBJ2-7; D is perhaps TRBD1 (5 bases). Germline V gives CDR1 SGHRS, CDR2 YFSETQ. This CDR3 spans 14 amino acids. Trimming stripped 4 bases from V and 1 base from J, with 12 bases between. CDR3 region: CASSRPGQSYEQYF. CDR3 coding DNA: TGCGCCAGCAGCCGTCCCGGACAATCCTACGAGCAGTACTTC.

The chain uses TRBV7-2 and TRBJ2-7; D perhaps matches TRBD2 (5 bases). The germline gives CDR1 SGHTA, CDR2 FQGNSA. The CDR3 loop spans 13 amino acids. The CDR3 DNA sequence: TGTGCAGCAGTGAGGGATGACTCCTACGAGCAGTACTTC. This sequence encodes CAAVRDDSYEQYF.

The gene calls are TRBV19 and TRBJ1-5; D possibly corresponds to TRBD1 (5 bases). The CDR3 consists of 16 residues. V lost 0 bases, J lost 2 bases, and 11 bases lay in between. Germline CDR1 and CDR2: LNHDA and SQIVND (reference sequence). The CDR3 sequence is CASSIDPGGGNQPQHF. The CDR3 nucleotides read TGTGCCAGTAGTATAGATCCCGGGGGAGGCAATCAGCCCCAGCATTTT.